This T cell receptor (beta chain) was documented in a study of cytomegalovirus exposure and HLA in healthy donors. Study observations and caveats: Accurate prediction of most subjects' HLA-A and HLA-B alleles from TCR beta sequences was reported. The authors confirmed in vitro that a few CMV-associated chains were specific for CMV antigens.

The CDR3 covers 14 residues. With 2 bases removed from V and 0 bases from J, the gap between germline ends came to 8 bases. CDR1 MNHEY and CDR2 SMNVEV come from the germline V gene (reference sequence). As concerns this clone: Its antigen remains unknown.

Vbeta (60) and Jbeta (13) primers were used in the PCR. TCRdb keeps only in-frame clones here, not all; method: immunoSEQ multiplex PCR. The top ten hold roughly 1.2% of the sample, which has 100,000 to 150,000 clones, about 83% seen once. The specimen was PBMCs. This TCR derives from a girl aged 2-15 years in good health and CMV-seronegative. The chain has TRBV27 and TRBJ2-7, with D perhaps TRBD1 (6 bases). CDR3 amino acids: CASSLKGDSYEQYF. CDR3 DNA: TGTGCCAGCAGTTTAAAGGGGGACTCCTACGAGCAGTACTTC.